This T cell receptor (beta chain) is drawn from a study of CD8 T cells in ankylosing spondylitis. This clonotype was counted only a few times. What it recognizes is unknown. The germline gives CDR1 MNHNS, CDR2 SASEGT. V dropped 8 bases and J dropped 2 bases, with 14 bases sitting between them. The CDR3 is 14 residues long. Study conclusions and caveats: Significantly higher representation of disease-linked clones was reported for matched ankylosing spondylitis synovial fluid. Ankylosing spondylitis blood appeared to be characterized by a TCR beta motif of about eight highly homologous variants. Existing reports had already noted some motif variants in reactive arthritis synovial fluid and blood. Researchers report that disease-linked clones proved CD8+ and relatively rare in peripheral blood.

It was by quantitative 5'-RACE with molecular barcodes that TCR beta libraries were made. TCRdb analysed the 5' RACE reads with MiXCR anew, one entry per CDR3 protein. The sample carries about 440,000 distinct CDR3 sequences, more than 15% recorded once. The gene calls are TRBV6-1 and TRBJ2-3, with D possibly called TRBD1 or TRBD2 (6 bases each). Source material: blood, either unsorted or a sorted T cell fraction (not recorded which). The sequence derives from a male donor with ankylosing spondylitis. CDR3: CASRRGVTTDTQYF. In nucleotides, the CDR3 is TGTGCCAGCCGGAGGGGGGTAACCACAGATACGCAGTATTTT.